This T cell receptor beta chain is drawn from a study of identical twins. This clonotype was counted many times. MiXCR was run by TCRdb on the 5' RACE reads, yielding one entry per CDR3 protein. This table has 1.5 million to 2 million distinct CDR3 sequences, about 30% appearing once. The CDR3 covers 13 residues. CDR1 and CDR2 (germline): SGDLS, YYNGEE. V lost 4 bases and J lost 4, with 11 bases in between. Healthy Caucasians made up all donors. The sample consisted of cord blood. The chain couples TRBV9 to TRBJ1-2, with D tentatively TRBD1 (5 bases). This TCR derives from a newborn girl in good health. The CDR3 nucleotides are TGTGCCAGCAGCCAGACAGCGTTCTATGGCTACACCTTC. This encodes CASSQTAFYGYTF.